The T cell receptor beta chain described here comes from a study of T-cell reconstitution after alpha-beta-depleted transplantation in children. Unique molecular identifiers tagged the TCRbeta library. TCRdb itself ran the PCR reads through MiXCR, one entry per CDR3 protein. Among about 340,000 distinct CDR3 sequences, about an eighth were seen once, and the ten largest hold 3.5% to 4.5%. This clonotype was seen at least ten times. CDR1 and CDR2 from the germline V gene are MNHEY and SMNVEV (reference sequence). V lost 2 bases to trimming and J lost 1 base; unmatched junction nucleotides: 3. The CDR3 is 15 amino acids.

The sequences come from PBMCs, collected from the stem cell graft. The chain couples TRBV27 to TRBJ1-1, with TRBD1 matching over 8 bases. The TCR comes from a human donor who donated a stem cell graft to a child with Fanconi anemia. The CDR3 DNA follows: TGTGCCAGCAGTTTAGGACAGGGCTGGAACACTGAAGCTTTCTTT. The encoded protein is CASSLGQGWNTEAFF.